The 3 T cell receptor beta chains presented below share a single source sample, sequenced in a study of CD4 T cells in relation to SARS-CoV-2 and coronaviruses. Unexposed donor CD4+ T cells date from about 2011-2018, before the COVID-19 pandemic. The cells were cultured for about ten days before CD4+ T cells were isolated. The protocol was immunoSEQ multiplex PCR, while the TCRdb copy is restricted to in-frame clones and leaves out a portion. The sample includes approximately 18,000 clones, around three quarters of them seen just once. No cognate antigen is known for these TCRs. Sample: CD4+ T cells from PBMCs, cultured in vitro. These receptors all come from a human donor in good health.

The V call is TRBV5-1, the J call TRBJ2-7; 11 bases are a match to TRBD1. V trimming: 1 base; J trimming: 4 bases; junction bases outside the gene matches: 4. The CDR3 extends over 15 amino acids. Germline values: CDR1 SGHRS, CDR2 YFSETQ. The CDR3 loop reads CASSLIGTGGYEQYF. DNA for the CDR3: TGCGCCAGCAGCTTGATCGGGACAGGGGGTTACGAGCAGTACTTC.

This clone was detected a few times. V gene TRBV5-8 combines with J gene TRBJ2-3; D is unclear. This CDR3 has 14 amino acids. V shed 4 bases and J shed 0 bases, with 9 bases lying between them. CDR1 is SGHTS, CDR2 YDEGEE, per germline. As DNA, the CDR3 is TGTGCCAGCAGCCCACATCGGAGCACAGATACGCAGTATTTT. This gives the protein CASSPHRSTDTQYF.

The rearrangement links TRBV19 to TRBJ2-2, with 8 bases that match TRBD2. J gave up 6 bases and V 9 bases, and 12 bases lay outside the gene matches. Germline V gene data show CDR1 as LNHDA and CDR2 as SQIVND (reference sequence). The length of the CDR3 is 15 residues. CDR3: CASTSGAGVAGELFF. The CDR3 DNA follows: TGTGCCAGCACATCGGGAGCGGGAGTGGCCGGGGAGCTGTTTTTT.